This is a list of T cell receptor beta chains from one sample in a study of T cell repertoires in ileal Crohn's disease. Assay used: immunoSEQ multiplex PCR; TCRdb lists only in-frame clones, some missing. This sample yields 13,000 to 15,000 clones, of which roughly three quarters are seen a single time; roughly 4% belongs to the top ten. The specimen was ileal tissue. These receptors were taken from an adult with Crohn's disease. Each CDR3 is given with its conserved first and last residue. The D gene is left open where the match is weak. Clone size is given for some rows only: seen once, a few or many times, or a class if the clone is expanded.

cdr3_nt: TGCGCCAGCAGCCAAGATTTTGGGAACACCGGGGAGCTGTTTTTT; cdr3_aa: CASSQDFGNTGELFF; clone_size: once; v_call: TRBV4-3; cdr3_length: 15; d_call: .; j_call: TRBJ2-2
cdr3_nt: TGCGCCAGCAGCCAGGGACAGGGGGGGGTCTATGGCTACACCTTC; cdr3_aa: CASSQGQGGVYGYTF; clone_size: .; v_call: TRBV4-1; cdr3_length: 15; d_call: TRBD1; j_call: TRBJ1-2
cdr3_nt: TGCGCCAGCAGCTTCGGCCACCTACAGAGCTACGAGCAGTACTTC; cdr3_aa: CASSFGHLQSYEQYF; clone_size: .; v_call: TRBV5-1; cdr3_length: 15; d_call: .; j_call: TRBJ2-7
cdr3_nt: TGCGCCAGCAGCCGGGGGCCCTACAATGAGCAGTTCTTC; cdr3_aa: CASSRGPYNEQFF; clone_size: once; v_call: TRBV4-1; cdr3_length: 13; d_call: .; j_call: TRBJ2-1
cdr3_nt: TGTGCCAGCAGCTTAGACCTGAGCTCCGGAAACACCATATATTTT; cdr3_aa: CASSLDLSSGNTIYF; clone_size: .; v_call: TRBV11-2; cdr3_length: 15; d_call: .; j_call: TRBJ1-3
cdr3_nt: TGTGCCACTGAGGGCAGGGACTATGGCTACACCTTC; cdr3_aa: CATEGRDYGYTF; clone_size: once; v_call: TRBV15; cdr3_length: 12; d_call: .; j_call: TRBJ1-2
cdr3_nt: TGTGCCAGCAGCGTAGGAGGGGTCGGGAGGGGCTACACCTTC; cdr3_aa: CASSVGGVGRGYTF; clone_size: .; v_call: TRBV9; cdr3_length: 14; d_call: .; j_call: TRBJ1-2
cdr3_nt: TGTGCCAGCAGTTACTCGTGGGGCACTGAAGCTTTCTTT; cdr3_aa: CASSYSWGTEAFF; clone_size: once; v_call: TRBV6-5; cdr3_length: 13; d_call: .; j_call: TRBJ1-1
cdr3_nt: TGTGCCAGTAGTAATCCGTTTACTAACGAAAAACTGTTTTTT; cdr3_aa: CASSNPFTNEKLFF; clone_size: .; v_call: TRBV19; cdr3_length: 14; d_call: .; j_call: TRBJ1-4
cdr3_nt: TGCGCCAGCAGCTTGGAAGGGGTAGGGTCCTACGAGCAGTACTTC; cdr3_aa: CASSLEGVGSYEQYF; clone_size: .; v_call: TRBV5-1; cdr3_length: 15; d_call: .; j_call: TRBJ2-7
cdr3_nt: TGTGCCATCAGTTCGACCCTGGCAGGAAACTACGAGCAGTACTTC; cdr3_aa: CAISSTLAGNYEQYF; clone_size: .; v_call: TRBV10-3; cdr3_length: 15; d_call: .; j_call: TRBJ2-7
cdr3_nt: TGCGCCAGCAGCCAAGATTTCGACAGGGTGAACTATGGCTACACCTTC; cdr3_aa: CASSQDFDRVNYGYTF; clone_size: once; v_call: TRBV4-1; cdr3_length: 16; d_call: TRBD1; j_call: TRBJ1-2
cdr3_nt: TGTGCCAGCAGTTATAACGCGTACCGCATAACTGAAGCTTTCTTT; cdr3_aa: CASSYNAYRITEAFF; clone_size: .; v_call: TRBV6-5; cdr3_length: 15; d_call: .; j_call: TRBJ1-1
cdr3_nt: TGTGCCAGCACTTTGGACAGGGGGAACATTCAGTACTTC; cdr3_aa: CASTLDRGNIQYF; clone_size: .; v_call: TRBV6-6; cdr3_length: 13; d_call: TRBD1; j_call: TRBJ2-4
cdr3_nt: TGTGCCAGCAGTACATTGTTACAGGGCCGGAACTATGGCTACACCTTC; cdr3_aa: CASSTLLQGRNYGYTF; clone_size: few; v_call: TRBV28; cdr3_length: 16; d_call: .; j_call: TRBJ1-2
cdr3_nt: TGTGCCAGCAGTTCCCGGGACGGCTACGAGCAGTACTTC; cdr3_aa: CASSSRDGYEQYF; clone_size: .; v_call: TRBV27; cdr3_length: 13; d_call: .; j_call: TRBJ2-7
cdr3_nt: TGTGCCAGTAGTGCGAGGACAGGGGGTACGTCCCAGTACTTC; cdr3_aa: CASSARTGGTSQYF; clone_size: .; v_call: TRBV19; cdr3_length: 14; d_call: TRBD1; j_call: TRBJ2-5
cdr3_nt: TGTGCCAGCAGTAAAGAGGGCAGTTTGAACTATGGCTACACCTTC; cdr3_aa: CASSKEGSLNYGYTF; clone_size: .; v_call: TRBV2; cdr3_length: 15; d_call: .; j_call: TRBJ1-2
cdr3_nt: TGTGCCTGGAGTCGGACCCGAGGGACTGAAGCTTTCTTT; cdr3_aa: CAWSRTRGTEAFF; clone_size: .; v_call: TRBV30; cdr3_length: 13; d_call: .; j_call: TRBJ1-1
cdr3_nt: TGTGCCAGCACCCCTGACAGATCCTATGGCTACACCTTC; cdr3_aa: CASTPDRSYGYTF; clone_size: .; v_call: TRBV6-6; cdr3_length: 13; d_call: .; j_call: TRBJ1-2
cdr3_nt: TGTGCCAGCTCACCACCACAGGGGGCTGGTGGAGAGACCCAGTACTTC; cdr3_aa: CASSPPQGAGGETQYF; clone_size: .; v_call: TRBV18; cdr3_length: 16; d_call: TRBD1; j_call: TRBJ2-5
cdr3_nt: TGTGCCAGCAGCCAAGCTCCAGGCCTTTTCACTGAAGCTTTCTTT; cdr3_aa: CASSQAPGLFTEAFF; clone_size: .; v_call: TRBV4-2; cdr3_length: 15; d_call: .; j_call: TRBJ1-1
cdr3_nt: TGTGCCATCAGTGAGATGAGGGTTAGTGAAGCTTTCTTT; cdr3_aa: CAISEMRVSEAFF; clone_size: .; v_call: TRBV10-3; cdr3_length: 13; d_call: .; j_call: TRBJ1-1
cdr3_nt: TGTGCCTCTACGCTACCTAGCTCCTACGAGCAGTACTTC; cdr3_aa: CASTLPSSYEQYF; clone_size: .; v_call: TRBV6-1; cdr3_length: 13; d_call: .; j_call: TRBJ2-7
cdr3_nt: TGTGCCAGCAGCGCGACTACAGGGGGGACCACTGAAGCTTTCTTT; cdr3_aa: CASSATTGGTTEAFF; clone_size: .; v_call: TRBV7-8; cdr3_length: 15; d_call: TRBD1; j_call: TRBJ1-1
cdr3_nt: TGTGCCAGCAGCTTCCGGGACAGGGACACTGAAGCTTTCTTT; cdr3_aa: CASSFRDRDTEAFF; clone_size: .; v_call: TRBV5-6; cdr3_length: 14; d_call: TRBD1; j_call: TRBJ1-1
cdr3_nt: TGTGCCAGCAGCGGGACAGGCGACACAGATACGCAGTATTTT; cdr3_aa: CASSGTGDTDTQYF; clone_size: .; v_call: TRBV6-4; cdr3_length: 14; d_call: TRBD1; j_call: TRBJ2-3
cdr3_nt: TGTGCCAGCAGCAAACTCGGAGGGAACACTGAAGCTTTCTTT; cdr3_aa: CASSKLGGNTEAFF; clone_size: .; v_call: TRBV6-5; cdr3_length: 14; d_call: .; j_call: TRBJ1-1
cdr3_nt: TGTGCCAGCAGCTTAGCTAAGGGACAGACAGTCAATCAGCCCCAGCATTTT; cdr3_aa: CASSLAKGQTVNQPQHF; clone_size: .; v_call: TRBV7-8; cdr3_length: 17; d_call: TRBD1; j_call: TRBJ1-5
cdr3_nt: TGTGCCAGCAGAACAACCACACGAACGGATACGCAGTATTTT; cdr3_aa: CASRTTTRTDTQYF; clone_size: .; v_call: TRBV2; cdr3_length: 14; d_call: .; j_call: TRBJ2-3
cdr3_nt: TGCGCCAGCAGCTTGGGGGACAGGGGGCGCAGGGGCTACACCTTC; cdr3_aa: CASSLGDRGRRGYTF; clone_size: .; v_call: TRBV5-1; cdr3_length: 15; d_call: TRBD1; j_call: TRBJ1-2
cdr3_nt: TGTGCCAGCACACCAGCGGGAGGGCTCCAAGAGACCCAGTACTTC; cdr3_aa: CASTPAGGLQETQYF; clone_size: .; v_call: TRBV2; cdr3_length: 15; d_call: TRBD2; j_call: TRBJ2-5
cdr3_nt: TGTGCCAGCAGCCAAGATCGGCGGGGCAGGGGTAGCTCTGGGGCCAACGTCCTGACTTTC; cdr3_aa: CASSQDRRGRGSSGANVLTF; clone_size: .; v_call: TRBV4-2; cdr3_length: 20; d_call: .; j_call: TRBJ2-6
cdr3_nt: TGTGCCAGCAGCTTAGGGACTAGCGGGTGGGACAATGAGCAGTTCTTC; cdr3_aa: CASSLGTSGWDNEQFF; clone_size: .; v_call: TRBV5-4; cdr3_length: 16; d_call: TRBD2; j_call: TRBJ2-1
cdr3_nt: TGCGCCAGCAGCCAACCCGGGACGGAGAACACTGAAGCTTTCTTT; cdr3_aa: CASSQPGTENTEAFF; clone_size: .; v_call: TRBV4-1; cdr3_length: 15; d_call: .; j_call: TRBJ1-1
cdr3_nt: TGCGCCAGCAGCTTAAGGGCAACTAATGAAAAACTGTTTTTT; cdr3_aa: CASSLRATNEKLFF; clone_size: .; v_call: TRBV5-1; cdr3_length: 14; d_call: .; j_call: TRBJ1-4
cdr3_nt: TGTGCCACCAGATTGGGGGCCGCAGGGTCTGAAGCTTTCTTT; cdr3_aa: CATRLGAAGSEAFF; clone_size: few; v_call: TRBV6-4; cdr3_length: 14; d_call: .; j_call: TRBJ1-1
cdr3_nt: TGTGCCAGCAGTTTATCAGGTCTTGTATCTGAAGCTTTCTTT; cdr3_aa: CASSLSGLVSEAFF; clone_size: .; v_call: TRBV28; cdr3_length: 14; d_call: .; j_call: TRBJ1-1
cdr3_nt: TGTGCCAGTAGCCACAGGGTTTTGAACACTGAAGCTTTCTTT; cdr3_aa: CASSHRVLNTEAFF; clone_size: few; v_call: TRBV19; cdr3_length: 14; d_call: .; j_call: TRBJ1-1
cdr3_nt: TGTGCCAGCAGTTACTCGCCCTATGGCTACACCTTC; cdr3_aa: CASSYSPYGYTF; clone_size: .; v_call: TRBV6-6; cdr3_length: 12; d_call: .; j_call: TRBJ1-2
cdr3_nt: TGTGCCAGCACCTTAGAAGGAACTGAAGCTTTCTTT; cdr3_aa: CASTLEGTEAFF; clone_size: .; v_call: TRBV7-2; cdr3_length: 12; d_call: .; j_call: TRBJ1-1